This T cell receptor (beta chain) is drawn from a study of blood T cells in healthy people across ages (dated by TCRdb to the mid-2010s). With respect to the entire study: In model experiments, template switching captured about one uniquely barcoded TCR beta cDNA molecule for every two T cells. Using deep sequencing normalized with unique cDNA molecular identifiers, the study measured how TCR beta repertoire diversity changes with age. Four age groups were formed from the donors: young (average 16 years), middle-aged (just under 40), aged (about 62) and long-lived (82). To avoid experimental bias, donors of different ages were distributed randomly across sequencing lanes. Two additional independent replicas of 1 million unique cDNA reads from the same blood draw were analyzed for two donors (one aged 18 to 30 and one aged 80 or older).

The sample holds a few counts of this clonotype. No antigen is known for it. No base qualities exist here, and no much larger clone lies one base off it. The germline V gene encodes CDR1 MGHRA and CDR2 YSYEKL. V is shortened by 0 bases, J by 5 bases, and the region joining them spans 10 bases. The CDR3, cysteine through phenylalanine, is 14 amino acids long. CDR3 DNA only is kept here, 42 bases in frame from base 1. Here is what the overall study found, with its caveats: Estimates of total diversity based on one million sequenced T cells were considered lower bounds and underestimates. Since profiling was done on bulk unsorted PBMCs, naive and antigen-experienced compartments could not be conclusively compared. Observed TCR beta diversity correlated strongly with the percentage of naive T cells measured by flow cytometry. Because the CMV infection status of the donors was unknown, age-related changes in expanded clonotypes may potentially have been confounded. Compared with the aged group, more naive CD4+ T cells, fewer expanded clones and increased TCR diversity were shown by the long-lived group, suggesting age selection. As age increased, observed TCR beta diversity per million T cells dropped in a roughly linear way, and a significant reduction was already evident by age about 40.

Library preparation used 5' RACE. Reads for this sample came from an Illumina HiSeq 2500. A second 7 to 11 cycle PCR used a sample-barcoded 5' primer and a J-beta primer mix. A template-switch 5' adaptor carrying 12 random nucleotides introduced a unique molecular identifier onto each TCR beta cDNA molecule. Each sample yielded at least 2.5 million CDR3-containing paired-end reads. The Mint cDNA synthesis kit, primed by a TRBC-specific oligonucleotide, was used to synthesize first-strand cDNA from all RNA. Following uracil-DNA glycosylase treatment, all cDNA underwent a first 18-cycle PCR with the universal primers M1SS and BC2_uni_R. The paper's data handling went like this. For normalization, 1 million high-quality reads, each with a distinct molecular identifier, were randomly selected from each sample. Instead of being binned into consensus sequences, reads with shared molecular identifiers were discarded. MiTCR, with a Q25 quality threshold and the strictest error-elimination algorithm, was used for CDR3 identification, clonotype clustering and error correction. Lower-bound total TCR beta diversity was estimated with a nonparametric unseen species model using Euler transformation. TCRdb trimmed public reads at Q25 via fastp, called clones via MiXCR and kept in-frame beta chains. For every CDR3 protein sequence, its rows merge into one entry that carries the most common genes and DNA. For this entry, the V and J calls and clone size follow TCRdb and not the study's own pipeline. The sample includes over 950,000 distinct CDR3 sequences, with 51% observed a single time. Of the sample, about 22% is held by the ten largest clones.

Systemically healthy Caucasian individuals from Russia, around 38 in total and aged about 6 to 100 years, were included as donors. Ten milliliters of peripheral blood were drawn from each donor into EDTA-treated Vacutainer tubes. Ficoll-Paque density-gradient centrifugation was used to isolate PBMCs, with at least 7 million per sample. Total RNA, at least 6 micrograms per sample, was extracted from PBMCs with Trizol reagent. For every donor, flow cytometry on a PBMC aliquot measured the percentage of naive CD45RAhigh/CD27high T cells. The chain employs TRBV4-1 and TRBJ1-2, with an unclear D gene assignment. Sequenced input: blood. The receptor was derived from a woman aged 55-75 years in good health. The encoded CDR3 is CASSQDRGGYGYTF. The nucleotides are TGCGCCAGCAGCCAAGATCGGGGTGGGTATGGCTACACCTTC.